This TCR beta chain was retrieved from a study of CD8+CD57+ T cells in acquired aplastic anemia. Overall study findings and caveats: CD8+ Simpson's diversity did not differ significantly between patients and controls. Some 28 CD8+ CDR3 sequences occurred in both the patients and the controls.

This clonotype was seen at least ten times. What it binds is not known. Investigators profiled TCR beta VDJ and CDR3 from genomic DNA template. TCRdb redid the calling of the reads with MiXCR, one entry per CDR3 protein. The sample has about 110,000 distinct CDR3 sequences; 40% to 65% are singletons. Germline CDR1 is MRHNA and CDR2 is SNTAGT. This CDR3 comprises 13 residues. V lost 2 bases and J 5 bases, leaving 8 bases between the germline ends. The clonotype was recovered from a human donor in good health, serving as a control. Sequencing used sorted CD4+, CD8+, or CD8+CD57+ T cells (not recorded which) from PBMCs. The rearrangement links TRBV6-4 to TRBJ2-3, with unresolved D. CDR3: CASSDRARDTQYF. The CDR3 region has the DNA TGTGCCAGCAGTGACAGGGCTAGAGATACGCAGTATTTT.